The present entry profiles one T cell receptor (beta chain) with its context. Its target is not known. Assay: immunoSEQ multiplex PCR; the TCRdb copy retains only in-frame clones and omits some. The repertoire holds 2.3 million or so clones, 85% to 95% seen once, with 0.39% in the top ten. Germline lookup yields CDR1 SGHNT and CDR2 YYREEE (reference sequence). CDR3 size: 14 residues. V lost 4 bases and J 0 bases, leaving 8 bases between the germline ends. This entry belongs to a study of shared clonotypes between healthy human individuals. The study's findings and limits: Genetic and exposure-history diversity was limited by the few donors. Specimens sampled were limited to blood, with tissue repertoires likely differing.

Negatively enriched CD4+ T cells were divided by CD45RA into naive and memory. The rearrangement joins TRBV5-4 to TRBJ1-5, with D hard to call. Specimen: naive CD4+ T cells from PBMCs. Specified subset: CD45RA+ positively selected. This receptor was identified in a man between 18 and 35 years old in good health. Some clones in this sample may be carry-over from other donors' samples. For the CDR3, the DNA is TGTGCCAGCAGCCCCGGAGGTAGCAATCAGCCCCAGCATTTT. This encodes CASSPGGSNQPQHF.